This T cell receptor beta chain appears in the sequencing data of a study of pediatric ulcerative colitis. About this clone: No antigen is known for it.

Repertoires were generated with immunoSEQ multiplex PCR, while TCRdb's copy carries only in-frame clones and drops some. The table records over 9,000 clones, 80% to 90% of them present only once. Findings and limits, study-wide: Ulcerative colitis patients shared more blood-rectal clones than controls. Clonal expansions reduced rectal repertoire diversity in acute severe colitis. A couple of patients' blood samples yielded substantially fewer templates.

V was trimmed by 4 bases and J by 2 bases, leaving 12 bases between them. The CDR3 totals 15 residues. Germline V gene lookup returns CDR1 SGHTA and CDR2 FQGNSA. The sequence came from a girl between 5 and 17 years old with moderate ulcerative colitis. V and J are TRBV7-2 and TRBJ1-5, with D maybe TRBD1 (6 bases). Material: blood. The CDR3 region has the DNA TGTGCCAGCAGCTGGGGGCGCGGGGGCAATCAGCCCCAGCATTTT. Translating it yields CASSWGRGGNQPQHF.